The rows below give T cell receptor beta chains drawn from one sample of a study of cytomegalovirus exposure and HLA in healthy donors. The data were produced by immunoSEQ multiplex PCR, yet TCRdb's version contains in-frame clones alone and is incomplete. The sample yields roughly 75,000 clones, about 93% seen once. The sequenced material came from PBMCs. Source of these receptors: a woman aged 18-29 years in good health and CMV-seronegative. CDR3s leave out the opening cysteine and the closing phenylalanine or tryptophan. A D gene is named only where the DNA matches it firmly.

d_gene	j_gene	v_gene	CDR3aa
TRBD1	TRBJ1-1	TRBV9	ASSVAAGGFGEAF
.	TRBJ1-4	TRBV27	ASSLTGERPPNEKLF
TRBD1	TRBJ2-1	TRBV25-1	ASSVLGQGGYNEQF
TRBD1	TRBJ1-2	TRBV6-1	ASSYTGGYGYT
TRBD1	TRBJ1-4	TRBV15	ATSRETGTGHEKLF
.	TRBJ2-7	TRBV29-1	SVLSGTYEQY
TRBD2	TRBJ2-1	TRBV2	ASSPEGGTRAVNEQF
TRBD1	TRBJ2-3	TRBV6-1	ASSAHIRDQGADTQY
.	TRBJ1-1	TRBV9	ASSTRDIMNTEAF
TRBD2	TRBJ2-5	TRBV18	ASSSSLAGQETQY
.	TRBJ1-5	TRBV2	ASSAQGSGQPQH
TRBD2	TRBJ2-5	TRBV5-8	ASSLGLAGITQETQY
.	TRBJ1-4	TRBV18	ASSPVLSDEKLF
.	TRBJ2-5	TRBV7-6	ASSRRGPQETQY
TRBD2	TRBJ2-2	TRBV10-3	AISESDSGTRRPGELF
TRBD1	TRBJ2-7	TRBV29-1	SVDGLGTGNIYEQY
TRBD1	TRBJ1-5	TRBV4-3	ASSQGTGFQPQH
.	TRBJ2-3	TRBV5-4	ASSLGAGRTDTQY
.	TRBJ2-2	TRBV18	ASSLTSSQGRTGELF
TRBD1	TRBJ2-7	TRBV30	AWTGQGANPPYEQY
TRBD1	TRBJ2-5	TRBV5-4	ASSLVGTGLSRETQY
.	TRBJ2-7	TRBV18	ASSPYRGNEQY
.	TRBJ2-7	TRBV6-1	ASSVGPGIYEQY
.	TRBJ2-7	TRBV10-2	ASSESRSPSGFNEQY
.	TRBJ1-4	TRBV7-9	ASSLEGGKLF
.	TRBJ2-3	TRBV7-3	ASSFGGPDTQY
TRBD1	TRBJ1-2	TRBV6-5	ASSSAGQGQYGYT
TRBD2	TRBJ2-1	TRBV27	ASSSPMTSGGAGYYNEQF
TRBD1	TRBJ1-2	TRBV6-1	ASSGSTGGANGYT
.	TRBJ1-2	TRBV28	ASSFRGWYGYT
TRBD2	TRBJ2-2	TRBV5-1	ASLSGTSGLPNTGELF
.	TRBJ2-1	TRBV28	ASSPFLASSSYNEQF
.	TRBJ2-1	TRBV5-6	ASSSLQGSYNEQF
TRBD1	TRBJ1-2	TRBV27	ASSLFPRLTGGYGYT
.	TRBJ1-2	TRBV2	ASSEKEKGGGYT
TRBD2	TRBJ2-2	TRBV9	ASSSGGSWGTGELF
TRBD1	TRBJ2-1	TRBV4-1	ASSQRGQGDNEQF
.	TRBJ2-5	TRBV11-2	ASSLVGAPYQETQY
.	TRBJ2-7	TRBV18	ASSPRDTYEQY
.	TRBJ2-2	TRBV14	ASSQDRVNTGELF
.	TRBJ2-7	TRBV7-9	ASSLGTAYEQY
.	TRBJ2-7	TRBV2	ASSGRLLSSYEQY
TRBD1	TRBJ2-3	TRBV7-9	ASSLDARRQGITDTQY